This TCR beta chain was recorded in a study of T cell changes during pregnancy in multiple sclerosis. This CDR3 contains 16 residues. Trimming removed 0 bases at V and 4 bases at J, with 12 bases between. Germline CDR1 is LGHNA and CDR2 is YSLEER. Repertoires were generated with immunoSEQ multiplex PCR, while TCRdb's copy carries only in-frame clones and drops some. Of around 45,000 clones in the sample, 85% to 95% were seen once. The rearrangement uses TRBV4-3 and TRBJ2-2, with D possibly being TRBD1 (6 bases). This TCR came from a female donor with multiple sclerosis, enrolled in a pregnancy study. The source material was CD4+ T cells from peripheral blood mononuclear cells, sampled in the third trimester of pregnancy. CDR3 in DNA: TGCGCCAGCAGCCAAGATCAGGGGCGCGGCACCGGGGAGCTGTTTTTT. Translated, it gives CASSQDQGRGTGELFF.